This T cell receptor beta chain was captured in a study of CD8 T cells in Susac syndrome. Reverse transcription of about 0.5 to 1 ug RNA used random hexamers. The CDR3 of TCR beta was amplified by immunoSEQ multiplex PCR across 54 Vbeta and 13 Jbeta. TCRdb passed the immunoSEQ multiplex PCR reads through MiXCR, listing each CDR3 protein once. Of around 170,000 distinct CDR3 sequences in the sample, 92% were seen once. Overall study findings and caveats: An acknowledgment was made by the study that its TCR sequencing and HLA analysis involved relatively few individuals.

Sequencing of TCR beta drew on CD8+ and CD4+ T cells from blood. Matching for age and sex applied to the controls, who were healthy donors. In regard to this clonotype: Its antigen is not identified.

Germline V gives CDR1 MNHEY, CDR2 SVGAGI. V was clipped by 5 bases and J by 5 bases; unmatched bases: 8. The CDR3 is made up of 14 amino acids. The chain employs TRBV6-5 and TRBJ2-5; 7 nucleotides agree with TRBD1. The clonotype was recovered from a human donor in good health. Input material: CD4+ T cells from PBMCs. The CDR3, as DNA: TGTGCCAGCAGTCGGATGGGACAGTCGGAGACCCAGTACTTC. As protein: CASSRMGQSETQYF.